One T cell receptor (beta chain) is described in this entry. This record belongs to a study of OX40 agonist ivuxolimab in advanced cancers. There are 15 residues in the CDR3. Germline-derived CDR1 and CDR2 are SGHNT and YENEEA. With 1 base removed from V and 8 bases from J, the gap between germline ends came to 12 bases. Profiled with immunoSEQ multiplex PCR; TCRdb holds only in-frame clones, not every one. The sample lists around 49,000 clones; around 79% were seen once. The clonotype comes from an adult with an advanced solid tumor such as melanoma, head and neck, liver or kidney cancer. Sequenced here: CD4+ or CD8+ T cells sorted from blood, sampled in a trial of the OX40 agonist ivuxolimab. The chain joins TRBV11-3 to TRBJ1-6; no reliable D call. As DNA, the CDR3 is TGTGCCAGCAGCTTAGCGCACATTGATTATTCACCCCTCCACTTT. Protein: CASSLAHIDYSPLHF.